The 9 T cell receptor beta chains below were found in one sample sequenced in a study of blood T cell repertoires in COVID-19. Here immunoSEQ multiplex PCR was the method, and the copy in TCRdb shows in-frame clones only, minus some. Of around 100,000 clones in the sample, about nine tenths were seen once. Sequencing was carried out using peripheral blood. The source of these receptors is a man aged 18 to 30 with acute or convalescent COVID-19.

The CDR3 nucleotides read TGTGCCACCAGTGACCCTACGACTAGCGGGGGGACAGATACGCAGTATTTT. Residues: CATSDPTTSGGTDTQYF. The rearrangement links TRBV24-1 to TRBJ2-3, with 13 bases fitting TRBD2. J was trimmed by 3 bases and V by 4 bases; bases with no gene match: 6. Germline lookup yields CDR1 KGHDR and CDR2 SFDVKD. This CDR3 comprises 17 residues.

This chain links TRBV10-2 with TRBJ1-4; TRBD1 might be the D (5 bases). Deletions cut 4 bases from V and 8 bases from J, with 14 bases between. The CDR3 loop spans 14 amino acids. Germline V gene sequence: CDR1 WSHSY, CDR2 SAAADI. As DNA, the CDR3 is TGCGCCAGCAGTGTAGCAGGGTTTTCAGAAAAACTGTTTTTT. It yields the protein CASSVAGFSEKLFF.

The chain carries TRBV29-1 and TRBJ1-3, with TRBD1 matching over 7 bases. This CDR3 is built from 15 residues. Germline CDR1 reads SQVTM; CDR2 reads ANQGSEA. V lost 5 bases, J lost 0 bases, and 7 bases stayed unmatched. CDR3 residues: CSVQLQGISGNTIYF. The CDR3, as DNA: TGCAGCGTTCAACTACAGGGGATCTCTGGAAACACCATATATTTT.

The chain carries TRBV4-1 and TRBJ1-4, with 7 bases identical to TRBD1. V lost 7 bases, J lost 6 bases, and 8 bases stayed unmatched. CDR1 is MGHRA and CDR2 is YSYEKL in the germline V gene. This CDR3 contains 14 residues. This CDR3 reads CASNNRGADEKLFF. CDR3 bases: TGCGCCAGCAACAACAGGGGAGCGGATGAAAAACTGTTTTTT.

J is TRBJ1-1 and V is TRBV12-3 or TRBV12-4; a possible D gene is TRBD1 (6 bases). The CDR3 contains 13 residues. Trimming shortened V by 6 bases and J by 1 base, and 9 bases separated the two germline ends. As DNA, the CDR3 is TGTGCCAGCAGACCACAGGGGAACACTGAAGCTTTCTTT. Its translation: CASRPQGNTEAFF.

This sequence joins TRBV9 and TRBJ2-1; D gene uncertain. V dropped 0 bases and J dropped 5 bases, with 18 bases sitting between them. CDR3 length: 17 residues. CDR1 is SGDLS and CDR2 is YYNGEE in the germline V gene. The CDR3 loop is CASSVEPGPVGDNEQFF. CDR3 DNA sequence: TGTGCCAGCAGCGTAGAACCAGGTCCAGTGGGTGACAATGAGCAGTTCTTC.

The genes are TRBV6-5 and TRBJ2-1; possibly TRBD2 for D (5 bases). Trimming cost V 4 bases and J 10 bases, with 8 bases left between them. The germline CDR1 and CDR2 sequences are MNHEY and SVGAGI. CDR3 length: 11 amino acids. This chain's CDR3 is CASSFTGEQFF. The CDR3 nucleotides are TGTGCCAGCAGTTTTACGGGAGAGCAGTTCTTC.

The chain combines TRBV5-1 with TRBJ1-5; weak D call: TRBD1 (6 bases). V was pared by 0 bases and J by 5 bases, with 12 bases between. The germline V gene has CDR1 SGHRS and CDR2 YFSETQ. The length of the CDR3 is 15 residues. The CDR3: CASSLEGVSDQPQHF. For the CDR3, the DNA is TGCGCCAGCAGCTTGGAGGGGGTTTCAGATCAGCCCCAGCATTTT.

Written as DNA, the CDR3 is TGTGCCAGCAGCTTGGCCGGGGTAGGAGGCTACACCTTC. Translation gives CASSLAGVGGYTF. The V and J genes are TRBV7-8 and TRBJ1-2, with D hard to call. The germline gives CDR1 SGHVS, CDR2 FQNEAQ. This CDR3 spans 13 amino acids. V shed 3 bases and J shed 8 bases, with 13 bases lying between them.